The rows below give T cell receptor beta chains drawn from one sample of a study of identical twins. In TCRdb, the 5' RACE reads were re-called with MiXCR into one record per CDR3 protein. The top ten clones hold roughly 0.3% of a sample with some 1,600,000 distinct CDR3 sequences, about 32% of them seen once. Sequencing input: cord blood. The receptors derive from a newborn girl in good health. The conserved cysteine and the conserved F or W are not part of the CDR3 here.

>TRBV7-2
ASSLPGPNSRGYT
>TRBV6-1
ACSEAGTGEQF
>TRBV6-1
ASRGLAWDTDTQY
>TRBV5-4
ASSGGLENIQY
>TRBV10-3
AISEEVQGVGEQY
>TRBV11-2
ASSLWTGRDQPQH
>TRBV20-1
SASGTSGPDTQY
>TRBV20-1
SAGRPGGADTQY
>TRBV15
ATSRERGNTEAF
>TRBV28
ASSSANGLAYYEQY
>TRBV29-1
SVEEGEQF
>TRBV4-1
ASSQDASARELF
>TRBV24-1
ATSDPPPGEQF
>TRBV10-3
AISQDSNQPQH
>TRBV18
ASSPPTQRRYEQY
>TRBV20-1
SARAPSGGATDTQY
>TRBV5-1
ASSSYRQGSRETQY
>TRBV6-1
ASSEQGLAADTQY
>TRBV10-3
AISNRLAANTGELF
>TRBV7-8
ASSLEELPYNEQF
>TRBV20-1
SARHGTGNGYT
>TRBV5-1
ASNVVQAIGRDTQY
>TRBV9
ASTLRDTSSYNEQF
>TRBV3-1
ASSQRLARAYEQY
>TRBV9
ASSVAQRENEQF